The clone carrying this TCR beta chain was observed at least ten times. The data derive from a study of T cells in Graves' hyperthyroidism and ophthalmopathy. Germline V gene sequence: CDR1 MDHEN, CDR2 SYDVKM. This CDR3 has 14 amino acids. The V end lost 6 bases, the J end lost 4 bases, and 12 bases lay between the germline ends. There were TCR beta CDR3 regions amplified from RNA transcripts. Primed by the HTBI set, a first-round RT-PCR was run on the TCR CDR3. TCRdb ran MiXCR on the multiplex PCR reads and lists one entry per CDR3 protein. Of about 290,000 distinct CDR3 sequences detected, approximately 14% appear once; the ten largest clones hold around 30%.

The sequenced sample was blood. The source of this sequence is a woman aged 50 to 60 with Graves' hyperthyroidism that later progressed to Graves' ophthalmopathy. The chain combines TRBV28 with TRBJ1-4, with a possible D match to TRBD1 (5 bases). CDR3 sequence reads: CASRKAGLNEKLFF. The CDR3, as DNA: TGTGCCAGCAGGAAGGCGGGGCTTAATGAAAAACTGTTTTTT.